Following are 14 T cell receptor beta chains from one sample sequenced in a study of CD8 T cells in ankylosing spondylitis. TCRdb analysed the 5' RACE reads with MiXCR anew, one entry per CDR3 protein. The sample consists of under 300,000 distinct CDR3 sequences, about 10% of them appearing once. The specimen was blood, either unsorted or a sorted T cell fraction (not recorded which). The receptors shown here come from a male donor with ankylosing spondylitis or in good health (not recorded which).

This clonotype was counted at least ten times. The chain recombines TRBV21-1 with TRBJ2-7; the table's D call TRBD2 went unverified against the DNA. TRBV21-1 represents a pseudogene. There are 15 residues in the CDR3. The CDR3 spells CASNLEASGIYEQYF. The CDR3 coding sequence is TGTGCCAGCAACCTGGAGGCTAGCGGGATCTACGAGCAGTACTTC.

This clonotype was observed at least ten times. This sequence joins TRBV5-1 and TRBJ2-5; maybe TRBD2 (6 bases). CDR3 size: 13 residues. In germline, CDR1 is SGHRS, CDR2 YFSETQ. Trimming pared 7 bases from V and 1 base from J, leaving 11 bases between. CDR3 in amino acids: CASEAGSQETQYF. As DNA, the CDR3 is TGCGCCAGCGAGGCGGGGAGCCAAGAGACCCAGTACTTC. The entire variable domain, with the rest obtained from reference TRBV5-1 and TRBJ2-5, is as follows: KAGVTQTPRYLIKTRGQQVTLSCSPISGHRSVSWYQQTPGQGLQFLFEYFSETQRNKGNFPGRFSGRQFSNSRSEMNVSTLELGDSALYLCASEAGSQETQYFGPGTRLLVL.

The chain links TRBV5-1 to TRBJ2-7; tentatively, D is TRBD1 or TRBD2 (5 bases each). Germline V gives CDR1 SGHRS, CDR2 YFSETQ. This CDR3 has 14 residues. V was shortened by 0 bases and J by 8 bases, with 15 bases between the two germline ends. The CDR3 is CASSLGQGPGQQYF. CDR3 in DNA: TGCGCCAGCAGCTTGGGACAAGGACCGGGGCAGCAGTACTTC.

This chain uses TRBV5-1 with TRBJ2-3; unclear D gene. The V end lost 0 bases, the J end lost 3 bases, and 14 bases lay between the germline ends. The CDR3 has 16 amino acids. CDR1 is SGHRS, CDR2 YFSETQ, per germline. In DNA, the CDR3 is TGCGCCAGCAGCTTGGTTTTTGATGAGTCGACAGATACGCAGTATTTT. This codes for CASSLVFDESTDTQYF.

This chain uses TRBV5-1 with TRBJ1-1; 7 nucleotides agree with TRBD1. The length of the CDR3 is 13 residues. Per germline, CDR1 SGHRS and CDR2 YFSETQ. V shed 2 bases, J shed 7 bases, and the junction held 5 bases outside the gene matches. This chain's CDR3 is CASSLPRDSEAFF. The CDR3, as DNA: TGCGCCAGCAGCTTACCCCGGGACAGTGAAGCTTTCTTT.

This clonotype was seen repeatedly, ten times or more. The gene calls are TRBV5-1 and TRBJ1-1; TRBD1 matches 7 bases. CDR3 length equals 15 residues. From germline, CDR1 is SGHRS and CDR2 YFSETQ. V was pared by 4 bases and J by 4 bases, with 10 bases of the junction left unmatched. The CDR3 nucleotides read TGCGCCAGCAGCCTGACAGGGCGAGTCGGCACTGAAGCTTTCTTT. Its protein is CASSLTGRVGTEAFF.

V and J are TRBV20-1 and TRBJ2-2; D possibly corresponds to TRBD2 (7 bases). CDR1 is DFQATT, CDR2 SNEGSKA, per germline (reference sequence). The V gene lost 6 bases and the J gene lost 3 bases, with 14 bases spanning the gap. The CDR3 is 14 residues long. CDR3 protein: CSAGVGGDTGELFF. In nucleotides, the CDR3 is TGCAGTGCGGGGGTAGGGGGGGACACCGGGGAGCTGTTTTTT.

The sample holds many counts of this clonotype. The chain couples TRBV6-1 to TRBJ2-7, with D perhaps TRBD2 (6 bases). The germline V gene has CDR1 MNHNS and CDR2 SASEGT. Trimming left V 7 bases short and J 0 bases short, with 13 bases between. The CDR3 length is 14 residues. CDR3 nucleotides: TGTGCCAGCAAGGTGGCGGGACCCTCCTACGAGCAGTACTTC. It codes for CASKVAGPSYEQYF.

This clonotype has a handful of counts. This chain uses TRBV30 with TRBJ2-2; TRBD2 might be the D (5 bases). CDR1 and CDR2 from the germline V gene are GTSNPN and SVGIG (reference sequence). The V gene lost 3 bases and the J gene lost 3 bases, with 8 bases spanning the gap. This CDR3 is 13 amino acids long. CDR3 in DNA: TGTGCCTGGAGACCGGGATACACCGGGGAGCTGTTTTTT. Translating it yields CAWRPGYTGELFF.

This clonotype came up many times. The chain's CDR3 is CATSRGEFSGNTIYF. The CDR3 DNA is TGTGCCACCAGCAGAGGGGAGTTCTCTGGAAACACCATATATTTT. The V gene is TRBV15, the J gene TRBJ1-3, with D unclear. This CDR3 contains 15 residues. V lost 1 base to trimming and J lost 0 bases, with 7 bases between them. The germline CDR1 and CDR2 sequences are LNHNV and YYDKDF (reference sequence).

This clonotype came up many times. CDR3 in amino acids: CASSRSTENTEAFF. In DNA, the CDR3 is TGTGCCAGCAGCCGAAGCACTGAGAACACTGAAGCTTTCTTT. The chain carries TRBV6-1 and TRBJ1-1; D gene uncertain. This CDR3 has 14 amino acids. Looked up from germline, CDR1 is MNHNS and CDR2 is SASEGT. V lost 6 bases and J lost 1, with 12 bases in between.

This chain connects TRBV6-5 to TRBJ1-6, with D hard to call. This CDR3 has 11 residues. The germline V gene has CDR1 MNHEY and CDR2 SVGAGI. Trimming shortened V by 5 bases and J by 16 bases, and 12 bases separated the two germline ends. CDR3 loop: CASSRGADLHF. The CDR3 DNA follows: TGTGCCAGCAGTCGCGGTGCAGATCTCCACTTT.

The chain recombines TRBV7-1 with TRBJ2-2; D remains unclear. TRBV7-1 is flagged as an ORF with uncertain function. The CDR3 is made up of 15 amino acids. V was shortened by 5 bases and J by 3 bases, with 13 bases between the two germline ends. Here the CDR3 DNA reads TGTGCCAGCAGCCTCCCCGTGAGCGACACCGGGGAGCTGTTTTTT. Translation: CASSLPVSDTGELFF.

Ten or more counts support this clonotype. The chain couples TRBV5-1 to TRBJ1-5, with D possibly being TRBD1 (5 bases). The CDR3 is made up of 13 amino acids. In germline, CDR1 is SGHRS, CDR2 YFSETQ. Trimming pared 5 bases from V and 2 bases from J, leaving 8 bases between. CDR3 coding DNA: TGCGCCAGCAGTCAGGGTGGCAATCAGCCCCAGCATTTT. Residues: CASSQGGNQPQHF. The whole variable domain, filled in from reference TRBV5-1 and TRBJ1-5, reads KAGVTQTPRYLIKTRGQQVTLSCSPISGHRSVSWYQQTPGQGLQFLFEYFSETQRNKGNFPGRFSGRQFSNSRSEMNVSTLELGDSALYLCASSQGGNQPQHFGDGTRLSIL.